What follows are 14 T cell receptor beta chains derived from one specimen sequenced in a study of identical twins. TCRdb re-called the 5' RACE reads with MiXCR, one entry per CDR3 protein. In the table there are hundreds of thousands of distinct CDR3 sequences, under 9% of which are singletons. Separately, the same data were catalogued under a study of yellow fever vaccine responses in identical twins.

The source material was PBMCs. These receptors came from a woman aged 18 to 35 in good health.

The sample holds a few counts of this clonotype. The chain carries TRBV19 and TRBJ2-1; 15 nucleotides match TRBD2. Germline trimming cut 10 bases from V and 12 bases from J; bases unmatched to any gene: 13. This CDR3 is built from 15 residues. From germline, CDR1 is LNHDA and CDR2 SQIVND (reference sequence). CDR3 residues: CATTKVGLAGGRQFF. CDR3 bases: TGTGCCACTACCAAGGTGGGACTAGCGGGGGGTCGGCAGTTCTTC.

The chain couples TRBV3-1 to TRBJ1-1; unclear D gene. The ends were cut back, 3 bases at V and 4 bases at J, with 12 bases in the middle. Germline V CDR1 and CDR2: LGHDT, YNNKEL (reference sequence). The length of the CDR3 is 14 residues. This CDR3 reads CASSHLRWGTEAFF. CDR3 coding DNA: TGTGCCAGCAGCCATCTCCGGTGGGGCACTGAAGCTTTCTTT.

Ten or more counts support this clonotype. V usage is TRBV27 and J usage is TRBJ1-6; 8 bases fit TRBD1. V dropped 5 bases and J dropped 7; count of bases not matched to a gene: 1. This CDR3 has 13 residues. Germline CDR1 is MNHEY and CDR2 is SMNVEV (reference sequence). CDR3 region: CASSQGANSPLHF. Written as DNA, the CDR3 is TGTGCCAGCAGTCAGGGGGCCAATTCACCCCTCCACTTT.

This clonotype was picked up a small number of times. CDR3 in DNA: TGCAGTGCCACTAACCTGGGACAGGGAACAGATACGCAGTATTTT. Its translation: CSATNLGQGTDTQYF. The chain employs TRBV20-1 and TRBJ2-3; TRBD1 matches 9 bases. The length of the CDR3 is 15 residues. Germline V gene lookup returns CDR1 DFQATT and CDR2 SNEGSKA (reference sequence). V lost 6 bases and J lost 3; bases outside the gene matches: 10.

The chain is built from TRBV18 and TRBJ2-4; 7 bases are shared with TRBD1. CDR1 and CDR2 (germline): KGHSH, LQKENI. V gave up 3 bases and J gave up 4 bases; unmatched junction bases: 6. The length of the CDR3 is 15 residues. The CDR3 coding sequence is TGTGCCAGCTCACCTGTGGACAGGTATAAAAACATTCAGTACTTC. Its protein is CASSPVDRYKNIQYF. Based on the CDR3 plus reference TRBV18 and TRBJ2-4, the full variable domain is NAGVMQNPRHLVRRRGQEARLRCSPMKGHSHVYWYRQLPEEGLKFMVYLQKENIIDESGMPKERFSAEFPKEGPSILRIQQVVRGDSAAYFCASSPVDRYKNIQYFGAGTRLSVL.

This clonotype was counted a few times. V gene TRBV19 combines with J gene TRBJ2-1; D tentatively fits TRBD1 or TRBD2 (5 bases each). With 7 bases removed from V and 5 bases from J, the gap between germline ends came to 15 bases. From germline, CDR1 is LNHDA and CDR2 SQIVND (reference sequence). The CDR3 consists of 14 residues. Here the CDR3 reads CASNPGPHHNEQFF. As DNA, the CDR3 is TGTGCCAGTAATCCGGGGCCGCACCACAATGAGCAGTTCTTC.

This clonotype was detected a few times. This chain joins TRBV15 and TRBJ1-4; D gene unclear. V lost 0 bases and J 0 bases, leaving 14 bases between the germline ends. The CDR3 extends over 18 amino acids. The germline CDR1 and CDR2 sequences are LNHNV and YYDKDF (reference sequence). The CDR3 coding sequence is TGTGCCACCAGCAGAGATCGACTTTCCCCCACAACTAATGAAAAACTGTTTTTT. Amino acids: CATSRDRLSPTTNEKLFF.

This chain uses TRBV29-1 with TRBJ2-4; 9 nucleotides agree with TRBD2. Germline lookup yields CDR1 SQVTM and CDR2 ANQGSEA. The CDR3 runs 21 residues. The junction had 25 bases not matched to a gene; V was cut back by 6 bases and J by 1 base. The CDR3 DNA sequence: TGCAGCGTCAAAAGGGAAGAACCCCCGAGTAGCGGGAGACCCGCCAAAAACATTCAGTACTTC. This translates into CSVKREEPPSSGRPAKNIQYF. Full variable domain (outside the CDR3, taken from reference TRBV29-1 and TRBJ2-4): SAVISQKPSRDICQRGTSLTIQCQVDSQVTMMFWYRQQPGQSLTLIATANQGSEATYESGFVIDKFPISRPNLTFSTLTVSNMSPEDSSIYLCSVKREEPPSSGRPAKNIQYFGAGTRLSVL.

This clonotype was seen only a few times. The chain couples TRBV7-9 to TRBJ2-2; 8 bases map to TRBD1. With V trimmed by 6 bases and J by 1 base, 4 bases remained unmatched. Germline V gives CDR1 SEHNR, CDR2 FQNEAQ (reference sequence). This CDR3 contains 15 residues. The CDR3 loop is CASSWDRLNTGELFF. CDR3 nucleotides: TGTGCCAGCAGTTGGGACAGGCTGAACACCGGGGAGCTGTTTTTT.

This clonotype was seen a few times. The rearrangement links TRBV7-9 to TRBJ2-2, with a weak D call TRBD2 (5 bases). The CDR3 spans 16 residues. The V end lost 5 bases, the J end lost 3 bases, and 16 bases lay between the germline ends. Germline V lookup: CDR1 SEHNR, CDR2 FQNEAQ (reference sequence). The CDR3 nucleotides read TGTGCCAGCAGCCCGAGGGAGTTTCCAGACACCGGGGAGCTGTTTTTT. Protein product: CASSPREFPDTGELFF.

This clonotype was counted many times. V usage is TRBV6-2 or TRBV6-3 and J usage is TRBJ2-2; 10 nucleotides match TRBD2. CDR3 length equals 17 residues. Germline V CDR1 and CDR2: MNHEY, SVGEGT. V dropped 9 bases and J dropped 3; count of bases not matched to a gene: 13. The CDR3 here is CASERLAGAEDTGELFF. CDR3 sequence (DNA): TGTGCCAGTGAACGGCTAGCGGGAGCGGAGGACACCGGGGAGCTGTTTTTT.

There are a few counts of this clonotype. V and J are TRBV7-2 and TRBJ2-5; D not certain. Germline-derived CDR1 and CDR2 are SGHTA and FQGNSA. This CDR3 comprises 14 residues. V was shortened by 0 bases and J by 9 bases, with 14 bases between the two germline ends. The CDR3 region is CASSLARFTVAQYF. CDR3 nucleotides: TGTGCCAGCAGCTTAGCAAGATTTACGGTCGCCCAGTACTTC.

The chain employs TRBV20-1 and TRBJ2-1, with 10 bases that match TRBD2. The junction had 9 bases not matched to a gene; V was cut back by 3 bases and J by 4 bases. Germline V gene sequence: CDR1 DFQATT, CDR2 SNEGSKA (reference sequence). The CDR3 sequence is 16 residues long. CDR3 coding DNA: TGCAGTGCTAGGGGGGTTGGACTAGCGGTTTACAATGAGCAGTTCTTC. As protein: CSARGVGLAVYNEQFF.

This clonotype came up a few times. V and J are TRBV9 and TRBJ2-2; TRBD2 aligns across 15 bases. V shed 0 bases and J 0 bases; nucleotides not matched to a gene: 6. Germline lookup yields CDR1 SGDLS and CDR2 YYNGEE. The CDR3 covers 20 residues. CDR3 residues: CASSVASGTSGGPNTGELFF. CDR3 nucleotide sequence: TGTGCCAGCAGCGTAGCGTCAGGGACTAGCGGGGGGCCGAACACCGGGGAGCTGTTTTTT. The full variable domain, in which reference TRBV9 and TRBJ2-2 provide the parts outside the CDR3, is DSGVTQTPKHLITATGQRVTLRCSPRSGDLSVYWYQQSLDQGLQFLIQYYNGEERAKGNILERFSAQQFPDLHSELNLSSLELGDSALYFCASSVASGTSGGPNTGELFFGEGSRLTVL.